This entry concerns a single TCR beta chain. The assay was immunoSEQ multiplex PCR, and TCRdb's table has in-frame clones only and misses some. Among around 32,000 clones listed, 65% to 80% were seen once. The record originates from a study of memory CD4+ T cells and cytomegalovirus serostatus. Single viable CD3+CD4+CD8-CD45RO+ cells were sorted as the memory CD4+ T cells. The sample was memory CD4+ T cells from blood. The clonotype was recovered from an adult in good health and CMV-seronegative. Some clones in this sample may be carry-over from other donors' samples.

The CDR3 loop reads CASSGRVGGTEAFF. In DNA, the CDR3 is TGTGCCAGCAGTGGCAGGGTTGGGGGAACTGAAGCTTTCTTT. The chain uses TRBV25-1 and TRBJ1-1, with D perhaps matching TRBD1 (5 bases). CDR3 length: 14 residues. Germline CDR1 reads MGHDK; CDR2 reads SYGVNS. The ends were cut back, 4 bases at V and 5 bases at J, with 14 bases in the middle. The whole variable domain, remainder taken from reference TRBV25-1 and TRBJ1-1, is EADIYQTPRYLVIGTGKKITLECSQTMGHDKMYWYQQDPGMELHLIHYSYGVNSTEKGDLSSESTVSRIRTEHFPLTLESARPSHTSQYLCASSGRVGGTEAFFGQGTRLTVV.